These 26 T cell receptor beta chains originate from one sample sequenced in a study of response to subunit inactivated influenza vaccine. TCRdb fed the RT-PCR reads into MiXCR, producing one record per CDR3 protein. The profile covers hundreds of thousands of distinct CDR3 sequences, with 25% appearing a single time and approximately 2% taken by the ten largest. Sequenced material: CD4+ T cells sorted from PBMCs, taken around 5 days after vaccination. The source is a man aged 50-60 years who received an inactivated influenza vaccine.

The chain combines TRBV7-2 with TRBJ1-5, with 7 bases lining up with TRBD1. This CDR3 region has 13 residues. CDR1 is SGHTA, CDR2 FQGNSA, per germline. V was pared by 5 bases and J by 7 bases, with 5 bases of the junction left unmatched. Here the CDR3 reads CASSTTQGQPQHF. Here the CDR3 DNA reads TGTGCCAGCAGCACTACACAGGGGCAGCCCCAGCATTTT.

This clonotype has more than one count but fewer than ten. This chain joins TRBV28 and TRBJ2-7; 9 positions agree with TRBD1. The CDR3 contains 15 residues. V shed 3 bases, J shed 5 bases, and the junction held 8 bases outside the gene matches. Germline CDR1 and CDR2: MDHEN and SYDVKM. The CDR3 region is CASSFGTGGADEQYF. Written as DNA, the CDR3 is TGTGCCAGCAGTTTTGGAACAGGGGGCGCGGACGAGCAGTACTTC.

This clonotype was observed a few times. J is TRBJ2-3 and V is TRBV18; D gene uncertain. This CDR3 is 11 amino acids long. Trimming removed 3 bases at V and 5 bases at J, with 3 bases between. Germline CDR1 reads KGHSH; CDR2 reads LQKENI. CDR3 sequence reads: CASSPIDTQYF. DNA for the CDR3: TGTGCCAGCTCACCTATAGATACGCAGTATTTT.

This clonotype was detected a few times. This chain joins TRBV25-1 and TRBJ1-5; D is uncertain. The CDR3 is made up of 12 amino acids. V lost 6 bases and J 2 bases, leaving 5 bases between the germline ends. The germline V gene encodes CDR1 MGHDK and CDR2 SYGVNS. CDR3 region: CASRGGNQPQHF. CDR3 in DNA: TGTGCCAGCAGGGGCGGCAATCAGCCCCAGCATTTT.

The chain employs TRBV28 and TRBJ2-3, with 7 nucleotides matching TRBD1. The trim removed 2 bases at V and 3 bases at J, leaving 14 bases unmatched. This CDR3 spans 18 amino acids. Germline V gene data show CDR1 as MDHEN and CDR2 as SYDVKM. This chain's CDR3 is CASSLTFRGTVGTDTQYF. DNA of the CDR3: TGTGCCAGCAGTTTAACTTTCCGTGGGACAGTAGGTACAGATACGCAGTATTTT.

This clonotype has only a few counts. The chain combines TRBV12-3 or TRBV12-4 with TRBJ2-5, with 7 bases aligning to TRBD1. The length of the CDR3 is 13 residues. J was trimmed by 5 bases and V by 5 bases; bases with no gene match: 5. CDR3 DNA: TGTGCCAGCAGTCCCTCCAGGGGGGAGACCCAGTACTTC. Translated, it gives CASSPSRGETQYF.

This clonotype has more than one count but fewer than ten. The rearrangement uses TRBV4-1 and TRBJ1-1; 7 bases fit TRBD1. The V segment lost 4 bases and the J segment 1 base; nucleotides outside the gene matches: 3. CDR3 length: 14 residues. Germline loops: CDR1 MGHRA, CDR2 YSYEKL. CDR3 protein: CASSRGQSNTEAFF. The CDR3 DNA reads TGCGCCAGCAGCCGGGGACAGTCGAACACTGAAGCTTTCTTT.

The V and J genes are TRBV7-2 and TRBJ1-1; D gene unclear. V was clipped by 2 bases and J by 0 bases, with 7 bases between them. The germline V gene has CDR1 SGHTA and CDR2 FQGNSA. The CDR3 is made up of 14 amino acids. The chain's CDR3 is CASSLNRLNTEAFF. Here the CDR3 DNA reads TGTGCCAGCAGCTTAAATCGGCTGAACACTGAAGCTTTCTTT.

In this sample, this clonotype is medium-sized. V gene TRBV20-1 combines with J gene TRBJ2-1; D remains ambiguous. Trimming removed 5 bases at V and 9 bases at J, with 11 bases between. The CDR3 totals 11 residues. Germline V CDR1 and CDR2: DFQATT, SNEGSKA (reference sequence). The CDR3, as DNA: TGCAGTGCTCTACCAGACACTGAGCAGTTCTTC. It encodes CSALPDTEQFF.

This chain connects TRBV11-2 to TRBJ2-1; 8 bases fit TRBD2. In germline, CDR1 is SGHAT, CDR2 FQNNGV. This CDR3 comprises 18 residues. V was pared by 8 bases and J by 2 bases, with 17 bases of the junction left unmatched. Here the CDR3 DNA reads TGTGCCAGCCGTCCGGGGGGGGCAGCGATTCCGACCTACAATGAGCAGTTCTTC. Protein: CASRPGGAAIPTYNEQFF. Full variable domain (remainder filled in from reference TRBV11-2 and TRBJ2-1): EAGVAQSPRYKIIEKRQSVAFWCNPISGHATLYWYQQILGQGPKLLIQFQNNGVVDDSQLPKDRFSAERLKGVDSTLKIQPAKLEDSAVYLCASRPGGAAIPTYNEQFFGPGTRLTVL.

The chain has TRBV20-1 and TRBJ1-5, with 7 bases identical to TRBD1. Losses at the gene ends were 3 bases for V and 7 bases for J; bases not matched to a gene: 12. Germline CDR1 reads DFQATT; CDR2 reads SNEGSKA (reference sequence). CDR3 length equals 15 residues. The CDR3 region has the DNA TGCAGTGCTAGGGGCACAGGGGAAGTTCGGCAGCCCCAGCATTTT. Translated: CSARGTGEVRQPQHF.

Only a few counts were recorded for this clonotype. The chain has TRBV7-2 and TRBJ2-5; D is ambiguous. V lost 2 bases and J 4 bases, leaving 14 bases between the germline ends. Germline CDR1 reads SGHTA; CDR2 reads FQGNSA. The CDR3 length is 15 residues. CDR3 sequence (DNA): TGTGCCAGCAGCTTAAATGGGGTAGTCTCAGAGACCCAGTACTTC. It encodes CASSLNGVVSETQYF.

Points on this clonotype: One end of the junction does not line up with germline, which may come from a read error. V usage is TRBV7-9 and J usage is TRBJ1-2; D remains ambiguous. This CDR3 comprises 10 residues. CDR1 SEHNR and CDR2 FQNEAQ come from the germline V gene (reference sequence). The CDR3 nucleotides read TGTGCCAGCAGCTTAGACGCCGATTCCTTC. Protein: CASSLDADSF.

There are many counts of this clonotype. The chain combines TRBV6-5 with TRBJ1-1, with D tentatively TRBD1 (6 bases). Germline V gene lookup returns CDR1 MNHEY and CDR2 SVGAGI. The CDR3 is 15 amino acids. The V gene lost 0 bases and the J gene lost 4 bases, with 12 bases spanning the gap. CDR3 nucleotide sequence: TGTGCCAGCAGTTACTCGAGGGGGTGGGGCACTGAAGCTTTCTTT. Protein: CASSYSRGWGTEAFF.

This clonotype was counted a few times. V usage is TRBV29-1 and J usage is TRBJ2-7; D is perhaps TRBD2 (6 bases). Trimming took 4 bases from V and 7 from J, leaving 17 bases between them. This CDR3 has 13 amino acids. CDR1 and CDR2 from the germline V gene are SQVTM and ANQGSEA. CDR3 bases: TGCAGCGTTGGGCGGAGGGCGGATTTTGAGCAGTACTTC. Encoded protein: CSVGRRADFEQYF.

This clonotype turned up a few times. The chain uses TRBV5-1 and TRBJ2-5, with 7 bases matching TRBD2. Germline V gene lookup returns CDR1 SGHRS and CDR2 YFSETQ. The V and J ends lost 4 bases and 5 bases, in that order; junction bases with no gene match: 8. The CDR3 covers 14 residues. The CDR3 spells CASSPSGEVETQYF. The CDR3 nucleotides are TGCGCCAGCAGCCCCAGCGGGGAGGTCGAGACCCAGTACTTC.

This rearrangement joins TRBV6-1 to TRBJ2-3; D may correspond to TRBD1 or TRBD2 (7 bases each). The CDR3 consists of 16 residues. V lost 6 bases, J lost 2 bases, and 18 bases lay in between. Germline V CDR1 and CDR2: MNHNS, SASEGT. In DNA form, the CDR3 reads TGTGCCAGCAGCCAGGGGGGAGGGGCGGTCACAGATACGCAGTATTTT. It translates to CASSQGGGAVTDTQYF.

This clonotype was seen only a few times. V and J are TRBV5-1 and TRBJ2-5; 7 bases map to TRBD1. The germline CDR1 and CDR2 sequences are SGHRS and YFSETQ. After removal of 5 bases from V and 4 bases from J, the junction contained 8 bases not matched to a gene. The length of the CDR3 is 14 residues. DNA for the CDR3: TGCGCCAGCAGTAGAACAGGGGTGGCAGAGACCCAGTACTTC. The encoded protein is CASSRTGVAETQYF. The complete variable domain, with remaining parts taken from reference TRBV5-1 and TRBJ2-5, reads KAGVTQTPRYLIKTRGQQVTLSCSPISGHRSVSWYQQTPGQGLQFLFEYFSETQRNKGNFPGRFSGRQFSNSRSEMNVSTLELGDSALYLCASSRTGVAETQYFGPGTRLLVL.

This clonotype was counted only a few times. The rearrangement joins TRBV4-2 to TRBJ1-4, with 7 bases lining up with TRBD1. CDR1 LGHNA and CDR2 YNFKEQ come from the germline V gene. The CDR3 extends over 13 amino acids. V was pared by 1 base and J by 7 bases, with 0 bases of the junction left unmatched. CDR3 amino acids: CASSQGDSEKLFF. The CDR3 nucleotides are TGTGCCAGCAGCCAAGGGGACAGTGAAAAACTGTTTTTT.

V and J are TRBV9 and TRBJ2-6; possible D gene TRBD1, 5 bases. Deletions cut 0 bases from V and 0 bases from J, with 13 bases between. Germline V gene sequence: CDR1 SGDLS, CDR2 YYNGEE. The CDR3 runs 18 residues. The CDR3 reads CASSVGSRQTSGANVLTF. The CDR3 region has the DNA TGTGCCAGCAGCGTAGGTTCCAGACAGACCTCTGGGGCCAACGTCCTGACTTTC.

This chain connects TRBV3-1 to TRBJ1-5; 8 bases agree with TRBD1. Trimming removed 4 bases from V and 4 bases from J; junction bases left unmatched: 6. Germline V gene lookup returns CDR1 LGHDT and CDR2 YNNKEL (reference sequence). This CDR3 has 15 amino acids. CDR3 nucleotides: TGTGCCAGCAGCCCACAGGGACAGGCAAATCAGCCCCAGCATTTT. The encoded protein is CASSPQGQANQPQHF.

This clonotype has more than one count but fewer than ten. The chain joins TRBV5-1 to TRBJ2-7, with D tentatively TRBD1 (6 bases). The V and J ends lost 0 bases and 5 bases respectively, with 15 bases between them. Per germline, CDR1 SGHRS and CDR2 YFSETQ. This CDR3 has 15 residues. The CDR3 DNA reads TGCGCCAGCAGCTTGGACAAGGTCAGGGGCCACGAGCAGTACTTC. It is translated as CASSLDKVRGHEQYF.

J is TRBJ2-3 and V is TRBV19, with 15 nucleotides matching TRBD2. J was trimmed by 6 bases and V by 5 bases; bases with no gene match: 15. Looked up from germline, CDR1 is LNHDA and CDR2 is SQIVND (reference sequence). CDR3 length: 19 amino acids. The CDR3 nucleotides read TGTGCCAGTAGTGATGCGGGACTAGCGGGGGGCACCCCTCCTGATACGCAGTATTTT. Its protein is CASSDAGLAGGTPPDTQYF.

The chain has TRBV7-2 and TRBJ2-7; D is ambiguous. CDR1 and CDR2 from the germline V gene are SGHTA and FQGNSA. The V end was cut by 3 bases, the J end by 6 bases, with 18 bases between. The CDR3 is made up of 15 amino acids. The CDR3 DNA is TGTGCCAGCAGCTTTACCGATACAGCCGTCGCCGAGCAGTACTTC. This translates into CASSFTDTAVAEQYF.

This clonotype was picked up a small number of times. In DNA form, the CDR3 reads TGCAGTGCTAGAGGGGGTAGCTCTGGGGCCAACGTCCTGACTTTC. This encodes CSARGGSSGANVLTF. This rearrangement joins TRBV20-1 to TRBJ2-6; no firm D call. CDR1 DFQATT and CDR2 SNEGSKA come from the germline V gene (reference sequence). The germline V and J ends were trimmed by 1 base and 0 bases, with 7 bases remaining between them. The CDR3 extends over 15 amino acids.

This clonotype was counted a few times. The chain combines TRBV11-1 with TRBJ2-1; no clear D gene. Germline values: CDR1 SGHAT, CDR2 FQDESV (reference sequence). This CDR3 comprises 19 residues. V lost 2 bases, J lost 0 bases, and 20 bases lay in between. The CDR3 DNA reads as TGTGCCAGCAGCTTAACCGGCCTACGCCGCGCGAGCTCCTACAATGAGCAGTTCTTC. This gives the protein CASSLTGLRRASSYNEQFF.